This T cell receptor beta chain was observed in a study of Graves' ophthalmopathy and Graves' hyperthyroidism. The TCR beta CDR3 regions underwent amplification from RNA transcripts. HTBI-primed first-round RT-PCR preceded second-round multiplex PCR. TCRdb analysed the multiplex PCR reads with MiXCR anew, one entry per CDR3 protein. The profile shows under 350,000 distinct CDR3 sequences, roughly 15% of them singletons. General study points: Forecasting of ophthalmopathy progression by the model achieved 70.59% sensitivity and 72.22% specificity.

Trimming removed 0 bases from V and 2 bases from J, with 8 bases in between. CDR1 is SGHAT, CDR2 FQNNGV, per germline. This CDR3 has 15 residues. This clonotype was detected ten times or more. No antigen is known for it. Sequenced material: peripheral blood. The chain has TRBV11-2 and TRBJ1-3; D unclear. The receptor's source is an adult man with Graves' ophthalmopathy. CDR3 coding DNA: TGTGCCAGCAGCTTAGACTCGGGGACTGGAAACACCATATATTTT. Protein sequence: CASSLDSGTGNTIYF. Drawing the rest from reference TRBV11-2 and TRBJ1-3, the complete variable domain is EAGVAQSPRYKIIEKRQSVAFWCNPISGHATLYWYQQILGQGPKLLIQFQNNGVVDDSQLPKDRFSAERLKGVDSTLKIQPAKLEDSAVYLCASSLDSGTGNTIYFGEGSWLTVV.